What follows is one T cell receptor beta chain and its context. The data originate from a study of blood T cell repertoires in COVID-19. Background on the study: Sites across the United States, Italy and Spain contributed samples from acute and convalescent COVID-19. PBMCs, B-cell-depleted T cells, or T cells were the source of the cDNA or gDNA that made up the material.

Original handling: Estimated nucleated cell counts came from reference gene primer amplification. Profiled with immunoSEQ multiplex PCR; TCRdb holds only in-frame clones, not every one. V and J calls and clone size are given by that table; D and trimming were obtained from the DNA. The sample lists more than 90,000 clones; around 87% were seen once. Germline-derived CDR1 and CDR2 are KGHDR and SFDVKD. V was clipped by 3 bases and J by 9 bases; unmatched bases: 9. This CDR3 has 16 residues. The chain is built from TRBV24-1 and TRBJ2-2; 10 nucleotides align to TRBD1. Specimen: peripheral blood. This sequence was found in a woman aged 25 to 39 with acute or convalescent COVID-19. The CDR3 DNA reads as TGTGCCACCAGTGATCCCGGGACAGGGGAGGTCCGGGAGCTGTTTTTT. The encoded protein is CATSDPGTGEVRELFF.